This is a list of T cell receptor beta chains from one sample in a study of shared clonotypes between healthy human individuals. Generated by immunoSEQ multiplex PCR, the TCRdb table keeps only in-frame clones and is missing some. This sample has 2 million to 2.5 million clones, with 85% to 95% found just once. Sequenced: naive CD8+ T cells from PBMCs. These TCRs come from a young man in good health. Some clones in this sample may be carry-over from other donors' samples. Both conserved end residues are part of each CDR3. D genes are given only for firm matches. Not every row has a clone size; where given, it reads once, few, many or a size class.

>.|.|TRBJ1-1|TRBV7-9
CASSLSVSEAFF
TGTGCCAGCAGCTTATCTGTATCCGAAGCTTTCTTT
>.|TRBD2|TRBJ2-1|TRBV27
CASGRQREEFNEQFF
TGTGCCAGCGGGCGCCAGCGGGAGGAGTTCAATGAGCAGTTCTTC
>.|TRBD1|TRBJ2-7|TRBV27
CASSLSGQGPYEQYF
TGTGCCAGCAGTTTATCCGGACAGGGGCCCTACGAGCAGTACTTC
>.|TRBD2|TRBJ2-1|TRBV19
CASSALSGSYNEQFF
TGTGCCAGTAGTGCCCTGAGCGGGAGTTACAATGAGCAGTTCTTC
>.|.|TRBJ2-7|TRBV7-2
CASSLVLVGANEQYF
TGTGCCAGCAGCTTAGTGTTGGTTGGGGCGAACGAGCAGTACTTC
>once|.|TRBJ2-2|TRBV19
CASSTGPLLGAGELFF
TGTGCCAGTAGCACGGGACCGCTTCTTGGGGCCGGGGAGCTGTTTTTT
>.|.|TRBJ1-1|TRBV15
CATSSWGTEAFF
TGTGCCACCAGCTCGTGGGGGACTGAAGCTTTCTTT
>.|TRBD1|TRBJ2-5|TRBV4-3
CASSHRQGGPETQYF
TGCGCCAGCAGCCACCGACAGGGGGGCCCAGAGACCCAGTACTTC
>.|.|TRBJ2-7|TRBV5-6
CASSPTDTYEQYF
TGTGCCAGCAGCCCCACCGACACCTACGAGCAGTACTTC
>once|TRBD2|TRBJ2-7|TRBV28
CASSLIAGVREQYF
TGTGCCAGCAGTTTAATAGCGGGAGTGCGGGAGCAGTACTTC
>.|.|TRBJ1-4|TRBV5-1
CASSLAGAATTNEKLFF
TGCGCCAGCAGCTTGGCCGGGGCAGCCACAACTAATGAAAAACTGTTTTTT
>.|.|TRBJ2-7|TRBV9
CASSVEGDPDRYEQYF
TGTGCCAGCAGCGTAGAGGGGGACCCTGATCGTTACGAGCAGTACTTC
>.|.|TRBJ2-7|TRBV11-2
CASSSTYEQYF
TGTGCCAGCAGCTCTACCTACGAGCAGTACTTC
>.|.|TRBJ1-5|TRBV4-2
CASSQDSRPYSNQPQHF
TGTGCCAGCAGCCAAGATAGCCGCCCCTACTCTAATCAGCCCCAGCATTTT
>.|.|TRBJ2-3|TRBV9
CASSARGVTDTQYF
TGTGCCAGCAGCGCCCGGGGAGTAACAGATACGCAGTATTTT
>.|TRBD2|TRBJ2-2|TRBV7-9
CASSLPLALGELFF
TGTGCCAGCAGCCTACCACTAGCGCTCGGGGAGCTGTTTTTT
>.|TRBD2|TRBJ2-7|TRBV9
CASSVSTPSGTYEQYF
TGTGCCAGCAGCGTTAGCACTCCTAGCGGGACCTACGAGCAGTACTTC
>once|TRBD1|TRBJ2-6|TRBV7-8
CASSLASGGVSGANVLTF
TGTGCCAGCAGCTTAGCGTCAGGGGGTGTCTCTGGGGCCAACGTCCTGACTTTC
>.|.|TRBJ1-1|TRBV6-5
CASSSPLRMNTEAFF
TGTGCCAGCAGTTCCCCTCTTAGGATGAACACTGAAGCTTTCTTT
>.|TRBD1|TRBJ2-1|TRBV28
CASSLTGGYNEQFF
TGTGCCAGCAGTCTCACAGGGGGCTACAATGAGCAGTTCTTC
>.|TRBD2|TRBJ2-7|TRBV19
CASSMVAGSYEQYF
TGTGCCAGTAGTATGGTAGCGGGTTCCTACGAGCAGTACTTC
>.|.|TRBJ1-4|TRBV10-3
CAISESLDRRGGKLFF
TGTGCCATCAGTGAATCCCTCGACAGGCGGGGAGGAAAACTGTTTTTT
>.|TRBD1|TRBJ1-1|TRBV5-1
CASSHRQGMNTEAFF
TGCGCCAGCAGCCACCGACAGGGGATGAACACTGAAGCTTTCTTT
>.|TRBD2|TRBJ2-4|TRBV6-1
CASSAGEGAKNIQYF
TGTGCCAGCAGTGCGGGGGAGGGAGCCAAAAACATTCAGTACTTC
>.|TRBD2|TRBJ2-1|TRBV7-6
CASSPYPTARELGPSGEQFF
TGTGCCAGCAGCCCCTACCCGACTGCGCGGGAGCTGGGGCCGTCAGGTGAGCAGTTCTTC
>.|.|TRBJ2-7|TRBV7-8
CASSYRTAYEQYF
TGTGCCAGCAGCTACAGGACAGCCTACGAGCAGTACTTC
>.|.|TRBJ1-1|TRBV6-6
CASSYSGGTEAFF
TGTGCCAGCAGTTACTCTGGAGGGACTGAAGCTTTCTTT
>.|.|TRBJ2-3|TRBV9
CASNTGSHTDTQYF
TGTGCCAGCAATACCGGATCTCACACAGATACGCAGTATTTT
>.|.|TRBJ1-4|TRBV11-2
CASSLATGAEKLFF
TGTGCCAGCAGCTTAGCGACGGGGGCAGAAAAACTGTTTTTT
>.|.|TRBJ1-2|TRBV27
CASSSSWGYGYTF
TGTGCCAGCAGTTCATCCTGGGGCTATGGCTACACCTTC
>.|.|TRBJ2-7|TRBV5-1
CASSLGPGDEQYF
TGCGCCAGCAGCTTGGGTCCAGGGGACGAGCAGTACTTC
>.|TRBD1|TRBJ2-7|TRBV7-9
CASSLEGAGVRSYEQYF
TGTGCCAGCAGCTTAGAGGGGGCAGGGGTCAGGTCCTACGAGCAGTACTTC
>.|TRBD1|TRBJ1-2|TRBV27
CASSLSGQGAVTGYGYTF
TGTGCCAGCAGTTTATCGGGACAGGGGGCCGTAACAGGCTATGGCTACACCTTC
>.|TRBD1|TRBJ2-3|TRBV25-1
CASTRGTASTDTQYF
TGTGCCAGCACCAGAGGGACAGCTAGCACAGATACGCAGTATTTT
>few|.|TRBJ2-2|TRBV19
CASSIGGAANTGELFF
TGTGCCAGTAGTATAGGGGGAGCAGCGAACACCGGGGAGCTGTTTTTT
>.|.|TRBJ1-4|TRBV7-8
CASCSTGTSFEKLFF
TGTGCCAGCTGCTCGACGGGGACAAGTTTTGAAAAACTGTTTTTT
>once|.|TRBJ2-2|TRBV19
CASSMRRGELFF
TGTGCCAGTAGTATGAGACGCGGGGAGCTGTTTTTT
>once|TRBD1|TRBJ2-7|TRBV2
CARDRVGESGQYF
TGTGCCAGGGACAGGGTTGGTGAGAGTGGGCAGTACTTC
>.|.|TRBJ1-5|TRBV27
CASSLQGTSNQPQHF
TGTGCCAGCAGTTTACAGGGCACTAGCAATCAGCCCCAGCATTTT
>.|.|TRBJ2-7|TRBV14
CASSQDGEAPGSYEQYF
TGTGCCAGCAGCCAAGATGGGGAGGCTCCAGGGTCCTACGAGCAGTACTTC
>.|.|TRBJ2-7|TRBV27
CASRVDSLSHEQYF
TGTGCCAGCAGGGTGGACAGTCTTAGCCACGAGCAGTACTTC
>.|.|TRBJ1-2|TRBV5-1
CASSPSKGEGQVGSYTF
TGCGCCAGCAGCCCCTCGAAGGGAGAGGGTCAAGTAGGAAGCTACACCTTC
>.|.|TRBJ2-7|TRBV27
CASSLGLPGNHEQYF
TGTGCCAGCAGTTTAGGCCTCCCTGGTAATCACGAGCAGTACTTC
>once|TRBD2|TRBJ2-2|TRBV7-6
CASSDIEGGELNTGELFF
TGTGCCAGCAGCGACATTGAGGGAGGGGAGCTTAACACCGGGGAGCTGTTTTTT
>few|.|TRBJ2-1|TRBV2
CASSESWASWEQFF
TGTGCCAGCAGTGAAAGTTGGGCTAGCTGGGAGCAGTTCTTC
>few|.|TRBJ1-5|TRBV19
CASSMSAYQPQHF
TGTGCCAGTAGTATGAGCGCCTATCAGCCCCAGCATTTT
>.|TRBD1|TRBJ2-2|TRBV9
CASSAGTANTGELFF
TGTGCCAGCAGCGCCGGGACAGCCAACACCGGGGAGCTGTTTTTT
>once|.|TRBJ1-1|TRBV9
CASSPLLGVNTEAFF
TGTGCCAGCAGCCCCCTTCTAGGGGTGAACACTGAAGCTTTCTTT
>.|TRBD1|TRBJ1-2|TRBV28
CASSPGQGEGYTF
TGTGCCAGCAGTCCGGGACAGGGGGAGGGCTACACCTTC
>.|TRBD1|TRBJ1-5|TRBV6-5
CASSYDREDQPQHF
TGTGCCAGCAGCTACGACAGGGAAGATCAGCCCCAGCATTTT
>.|.|TRBJ1-5|TRBV28
CASSTWDGSNQPQHF
TGTGCCAGCAGCACATGGGACGGTAGCAATCAGCCCCAGCATTTT
>.|.|TRBJ1-2|TRBV15
CATSRGDSGYGYTF
TGTGCCACCAGCAGAGGGGATTCTGGCTATGGCTACACCTTC
>.|.|TRBJ2-7|TRBV6-1
CASSLRGLPSYEQYF
TGTGCCAGCAGCCTCAGGGGCCTACCCTCCTACGAGCAGTACTTC
>.|.|TRBJ1-1|TRBV30
CAWSVGRWTEAFF
TGTGCCTGGAGTGTAGGACGGTGGACTGAAGCTTTCTTT